This T cell receptor beta chain is from a study of cytomegalovirus exposure and HLA in healthy donors. As concerns this clone: The target antigen is unknown.

Primers included in the PCR were 60 Vbeta and 13 Jbeta primers. Sequencing was performed with immunoSEQ multiplex PCR; in TCRdb, only in-frame clones are kept and a portion is missing. The sample consists of nearly 100,000 clones, roughly 76% of them appearing once. V lost 4 bases, J lost 14 bases, and 24 bases lay in between. The germline V gene has CDR1 SGHDT and CDR2 YYEEEE. The CDR3 runs to 14 residues. Whole-study results and caveats: There were 150 to 200 TCR beta chains listed as cytomegalovirus-associated.

This receptor was identified in a woman aged 55-75 years in good health and CMV-seropositive. The gene calls are TRBV5-6 and TRBJ1-1; possibly TRBD1 for D (5 bases). The sequenced material came from PBMCs. CDR3 DNA: TGTGCCAGCAGCCAGGGCCATTCAGTATATGCGTCGTTCTTT. Its protein is CASSQGHSVYASFF.